The clone carrying this T cell receptor (beta chain) was found a few times. The CDR3 runs 15 residues. The V gene's germline CDR1 is LNHDA and CDR2 SQIVND (reference sequence). V was pared by 6 bases and J by 4 bases, with 8 bases of the junction left unmatched. TCRdb re-derived calls from the RT-PCR reads in MiXCR, one entry per CDR3 protein. Among about 680,000 distinct CDR3 sequences listed, 11% to 15% were seen once. Sequencing was carried out using memory CD4+ T cells from blood. The chain combines TRBV19 with TRBJ1-5, with 8 nucleotides matching TRBD1. This TCR derives from a female donor in good health, serving as a healthy control. The CDR3 sequence: CASSTQDRENQPQHF. The CDR3 nucleotides read TGTGCCAGTAGCACCCAGGACAGGGAAAATCAGCCCCAGCATTTT.